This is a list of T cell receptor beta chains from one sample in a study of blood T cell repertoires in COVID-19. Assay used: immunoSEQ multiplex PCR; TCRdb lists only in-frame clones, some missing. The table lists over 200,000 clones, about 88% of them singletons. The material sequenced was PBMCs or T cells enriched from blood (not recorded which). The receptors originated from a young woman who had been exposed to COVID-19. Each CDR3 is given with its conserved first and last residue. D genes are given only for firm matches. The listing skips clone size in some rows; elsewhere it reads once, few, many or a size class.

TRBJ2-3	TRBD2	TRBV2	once	CASREGLGPVGTDTQYF	TGTGCCAGCAGAGAAGGACTAGGACCCGTCGGTACAGATACGCAGTATTTT
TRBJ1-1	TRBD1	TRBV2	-	CASSRTGGIMNTEAFF	TGTGCCAGCAGTCGGACAGGGGGCATAATGAACACTGAAGCTTTCTTT
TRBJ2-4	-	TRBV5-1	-	CASSLAGAKNIQYF	TGCGCCAGCAGCTTGGCGGGAGCCAAAAACATTCAGTACTTC
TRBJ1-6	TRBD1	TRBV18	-	CASSPTLTGPDNSPLHF	TGTGCCAGCTCACCGACCCTGACAGGGCCGGATAATTCACCCCTCCACTTT
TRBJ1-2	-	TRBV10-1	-	CASSESKSYGYTF	TGCGCCAGCAGTGAGTCGAAGAGCTATGGCTACACCTTC
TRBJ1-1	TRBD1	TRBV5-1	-	CASSYPGTGGRTEAFF	TGCGCCAGCAGCTACCCCGGGACAGGGGGCCGTACTGAAGCTTTCTTT
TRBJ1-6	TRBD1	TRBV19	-	CASSTETGGRNSPLHF	TGTGCCAGTAGTACCGAGACAGGGGGCCGTAATTCACCCCTCCACTTT
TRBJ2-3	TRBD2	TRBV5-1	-	CASSREGTDTQYF	TGCGCCAGCAGCCGGGAGGGCACAGATACGCAGTATTTT
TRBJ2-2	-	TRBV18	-	CASSPPRLGELFF	TGTGCCAGCTCACCACCCCGACTCGGGGAGCTGTTTTTT
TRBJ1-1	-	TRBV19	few	CASSKPGMNTEAFF	TGTGCCAGTAGTAAACCAGGGATGAACACTGAAGCTTTCTTT
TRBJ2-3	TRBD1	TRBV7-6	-	CASSFSGGSTDTQYF	TGTGCCAGCAGCTTCTCAGGGGGAAGCACAGATACGCAGTATTTT
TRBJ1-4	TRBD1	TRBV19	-	CASSISGTGGAIRQKLFF	TGTGCCAGTAGTATATCCGGGACAGGGGGCGCGATCCGGCAAAAACTGTTTTTT
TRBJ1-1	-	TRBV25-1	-	CASTPKSKWGETEAFF	TGTGCCAGCACACCCAAGTCAAAATGGGGCGAGACTGAAGCTTTCTTT
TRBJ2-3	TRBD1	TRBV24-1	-	CATSDPKKDRGQTDTQYF	TGTGCCACCAGTGATCCAAAAAAGGACAGGGGGCAAACAGATACGCAGTATTTT
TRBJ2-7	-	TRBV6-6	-	CASSYAGNSYEQYF	TGTGCCAGCAGTTATGCGGGGAACTCCTACGAGCAGTACTTC
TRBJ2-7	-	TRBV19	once	CASSIVAPTDEQYF	TGTGCCAGTAGTATAGTCGCCCCCACGGACGAGCAGTACTTC
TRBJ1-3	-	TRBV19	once	CASRQGHQGNTIYF	TGTGCCAGTCGTCAGGGACACCAAGGAAACACCATATATTTT
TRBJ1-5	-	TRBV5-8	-	CASSPPNYGRGRHNQPQHF	TGTGCCAGCAGCCCGCCTAATTACGGGAGGGGGAGGCACAATCAGCCCCAGCATTTT
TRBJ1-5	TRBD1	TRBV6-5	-	CATLSTGGNQPQHF	TGTGCCACCCTTTCAACAGGGGGCAATCAGCCCCAGCATTTT
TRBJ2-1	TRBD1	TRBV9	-	CASSAANLGQGSYNEQFF	TGTGCCAGCAGCGCCGCCAACCTGGGACAGGGCTCCTACAATGAGCAGTTCTTC
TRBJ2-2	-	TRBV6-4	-	CASSDELGLPTWELFF	TGTGCCAGCAGTGATGAGTTGGGACTCCCGACGTGGGAGCTGTTTTTT
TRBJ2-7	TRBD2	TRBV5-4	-	CASSFGGEQYF	TGTGCCAGCAGCTTCGGGGGGGAGCAGTACTTC
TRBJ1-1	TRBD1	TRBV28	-	CASSLNRGAEAFF	TGTGCCAGCAGCCTAAACAGGGGCGCTGAAGCTTTCTTT
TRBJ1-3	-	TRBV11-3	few	CASSSHRTANTIYF	TGTGCCAGCAGCTCCCACAGGACGGCAAACACCATATATTTT
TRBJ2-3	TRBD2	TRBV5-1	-	CASSLEGGTSGDTQYF	TGCGCCAGCAGCTTGGAAGGAGGGACTAGCGGAGATACGCAGTATTTT
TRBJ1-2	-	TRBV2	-	CASSEGAGGPGYGYTF	TGTGCCAGCAGTGAAGGGGCAGGCGGGCCTGGCTATGGCTACACCTTC
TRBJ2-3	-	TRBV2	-	CASLRSGHTDTQYF	TGTGCCAGTCTTCGTAGCGGCCACACAGATACGCAGTATTTT
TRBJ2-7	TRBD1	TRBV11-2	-	CASSADRAGGTLYEQYF	TGTGCCAGCAGCGCGGACCGAGCAGGGGGCACTCTGTACGAGCAGTACTTC
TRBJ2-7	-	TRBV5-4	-	CASAQAPGVLYEQYF	TGTGCCAGCGCTCAAGCCCCGGGGGTTCTCTACGAGCAGTACTTC
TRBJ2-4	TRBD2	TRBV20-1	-	CSATGGGIQYF	TGCAGTGCTACCGGGGGAGGGATTCAGTACTTC
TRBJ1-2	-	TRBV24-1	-	CATSDSGESFGGYTF	TGTGCCACCAGTGATTCCGGGGAGTCCTTCGGAGGCTACACCTTC
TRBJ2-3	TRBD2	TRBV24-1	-	CATSAAGLAGGSSTDTQYF	TGTGCCACCAGTGCCGCCGGACTAGCGGGGGGGTCTAGCACAGATACGCAGTATTTT
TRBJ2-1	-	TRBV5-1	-	CASSFAEAVRYNEQFF	TGCGCCAGCAGCTTCGCCGAGGCCGTACGCTACAATGAGCAGTTCTTC
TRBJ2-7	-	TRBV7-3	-	CASSLIESSPQYF	TGTGCCAGCAGCTTAATCGAGAGTAGCCCGCAGTACTTC
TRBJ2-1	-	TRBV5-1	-	CASRSGRGADIGPYNEQFF	TGCGCCAGCAGATCCGGGCGGGGCGCTGATATAGGCCCCTACAATGAGCAGTTCTTC
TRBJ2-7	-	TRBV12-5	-	CASGEQPYEQYF	TGTGCTAGTGGTGAACAGCCCTACGAGCAGTACTTC
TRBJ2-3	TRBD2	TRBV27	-	CASSRGLAGGWNTQYF	TGTGCCAGCAGTCGGGGACTAGCGGGGGGATGGAATACGCAGTATTTT
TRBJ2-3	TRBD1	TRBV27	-	CASSPWTGGVTDTQYF	TGTGCCAGCAGTCCCTGGACAGGGGGGGTCACAGATACGCAGTATTTT
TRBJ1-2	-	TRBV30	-	CAWSLGLTYGYTF	TGTGCCTGGTCTTTGGGACTGACCTATGGCTACACCTTC
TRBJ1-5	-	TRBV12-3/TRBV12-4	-	CASSPHTRQAQHF	TGTGCCAGCAGTCCTCACACCAGGCAGGCCCAGCATTTT
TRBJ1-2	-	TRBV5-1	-	CASSLGQAVYGYTF	TGCGCCAGCAGCTTGGGACAGGCAGTCTATGGCTACACCTTC
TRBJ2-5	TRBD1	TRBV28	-	CASSAGTGEETQYF	TGTGCCAGCAGCGCCGGGACAGGGGAAGAGACCCAGTACTTC
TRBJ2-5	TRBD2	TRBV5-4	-	CASSFGGEGTQYF	TGTGCCAGCAGCTTCGGGGGGGAGGGGACCCAGTACTTC
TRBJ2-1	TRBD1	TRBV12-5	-	CASGLNTGVSYNEQFF	TGTGCTAGTGGTTTGAATACAGGGGTCTCCTACAATGAGCAGTTCTTC
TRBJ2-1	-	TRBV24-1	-	CATSDFRGSRNEQFF	TGTGCCACCAGTGATTTTCGGGGTAGTAGAAATGAGCAGTTCTTC
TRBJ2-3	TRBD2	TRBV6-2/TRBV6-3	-	CASSYDRGGGGPTDTQYF	TGTGCCAGCAGTTACGATCGCGGCGGGGGGGGCCCCACAGATACGCAGTATTTT
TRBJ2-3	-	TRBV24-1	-	CATSDLQKGPTDTQYF	TGTGCCACCAGTGATTTGCAAAAGGGGCCCACAGATACGCAGTATTTT
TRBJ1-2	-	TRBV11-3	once	CASSLGDSGDYGYTF	TGTGCCAGCAGCTTAGGCGACTCGGGGGACTATGGCTACACCTTC
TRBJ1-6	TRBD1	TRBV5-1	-	CASSPPLVDWTGALSLHF	TGCGCCAGCAGCCCTCCGCTCGTGGACTGGACAGGAGCCTTATCCCTCCACTTT
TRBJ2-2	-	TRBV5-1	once	CASSLDGRYTGELFF	TGCGCCAGCAGCTTGGATGGCAGATATACCGGGGAGCTGTTTTTT
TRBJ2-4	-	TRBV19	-	CASSPGGLAKNIQYF	TGTGCCAGTAGTCCAGGGGGGTTAGCCAAAAACATTCAGTACTTC
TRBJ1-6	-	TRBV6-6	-	CASSGPERGGSPLHF	TGTGCCAGCAGTGGTCCGGAAAGGGGCGGCTCACCCCTCCACTTT
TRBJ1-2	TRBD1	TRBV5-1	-	CASSLGGQGANYGYTF	TGCGCCAGCAGCTTGGGCGGACAGGGGGCTAACTATGGCTACACCTTC
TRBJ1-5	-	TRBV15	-	CATSTLNSDQPQHF	TGTGCCACCAGCACTCTAAACTCGGATCAGCCCCAGCATTTT
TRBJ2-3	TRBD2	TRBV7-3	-	CASSIRPTSASTDTQYF	TGTGCCAGCAGCATTAGACCGACTAGCGCGAGCACAGATACGCAGTATTTT